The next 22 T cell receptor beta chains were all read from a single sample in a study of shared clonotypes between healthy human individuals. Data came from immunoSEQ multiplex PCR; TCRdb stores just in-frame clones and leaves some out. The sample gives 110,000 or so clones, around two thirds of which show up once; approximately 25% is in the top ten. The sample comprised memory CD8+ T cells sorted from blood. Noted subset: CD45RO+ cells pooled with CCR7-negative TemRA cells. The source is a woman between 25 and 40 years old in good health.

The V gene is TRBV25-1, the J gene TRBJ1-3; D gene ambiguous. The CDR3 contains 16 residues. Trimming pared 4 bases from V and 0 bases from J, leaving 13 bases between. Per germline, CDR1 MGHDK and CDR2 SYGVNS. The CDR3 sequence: CASSALDRNSGNTIYF. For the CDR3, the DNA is TGTGCCAGCAGTGCCTTGGACCGTAACTCTGGAAACACCATATATTTT.

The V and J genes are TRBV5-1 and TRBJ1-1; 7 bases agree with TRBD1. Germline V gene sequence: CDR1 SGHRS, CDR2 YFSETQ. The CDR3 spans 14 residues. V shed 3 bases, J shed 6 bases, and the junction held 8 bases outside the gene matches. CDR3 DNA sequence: TGCGCCAGCAGCTATCCGACAGGGAAAGCTGAAGCTTTCTTT. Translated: CASSYPTGKAEAFF.

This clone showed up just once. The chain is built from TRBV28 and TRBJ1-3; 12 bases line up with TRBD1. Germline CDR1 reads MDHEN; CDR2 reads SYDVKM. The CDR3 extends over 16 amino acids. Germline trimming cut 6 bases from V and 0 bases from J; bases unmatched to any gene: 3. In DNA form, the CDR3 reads TGTGCCAGCAGCCCGGGACAGGGGGCCTCTGGAAACACCATATATTTT. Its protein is CASSPGQGASGNTIYF.

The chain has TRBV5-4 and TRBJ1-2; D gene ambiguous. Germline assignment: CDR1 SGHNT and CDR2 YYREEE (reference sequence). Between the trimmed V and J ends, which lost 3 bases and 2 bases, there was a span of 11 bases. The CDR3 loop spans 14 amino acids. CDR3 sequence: CASSSRLPNYGYTF. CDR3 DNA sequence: TGTGCCAGCAGCTCCCGGCTCCCGAACTATGGCTACACCTTC.

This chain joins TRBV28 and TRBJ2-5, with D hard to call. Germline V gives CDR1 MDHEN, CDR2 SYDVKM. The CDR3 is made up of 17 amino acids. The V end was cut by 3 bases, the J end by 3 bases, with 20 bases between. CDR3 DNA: TGTGCCAGCAGTTTGGGATCGGGCGGAGTGCCCAAAGAGACCCAGTACTTC. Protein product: CASSLGSGGVPKETQYF.

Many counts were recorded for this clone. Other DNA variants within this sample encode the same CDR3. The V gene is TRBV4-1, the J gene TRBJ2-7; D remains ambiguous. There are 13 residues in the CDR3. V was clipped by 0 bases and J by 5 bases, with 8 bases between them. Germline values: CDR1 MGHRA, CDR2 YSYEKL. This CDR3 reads CASSQDPGHEQYF. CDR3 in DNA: TGCGCCAGCAGCCAAGATCCAGGCCACGAGCAGTACTTC.

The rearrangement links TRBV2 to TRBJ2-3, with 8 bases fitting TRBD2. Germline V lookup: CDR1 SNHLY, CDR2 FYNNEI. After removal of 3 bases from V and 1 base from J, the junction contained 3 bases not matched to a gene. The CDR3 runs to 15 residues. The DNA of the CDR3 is TGTGCCAGCAGTGAGGGACTAGGCGGCACAGATACGCAGTATTTT. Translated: CASSEGLGGTDTQYF.

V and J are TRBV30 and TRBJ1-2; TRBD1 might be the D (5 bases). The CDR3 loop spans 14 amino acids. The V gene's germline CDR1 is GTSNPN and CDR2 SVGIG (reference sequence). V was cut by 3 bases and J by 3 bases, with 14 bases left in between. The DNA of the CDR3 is TGTGCCTGGAGGGGGAGGGGCAGGGACTATGGCTACACCTTC. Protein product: CAWRGRGRDYGYTF.

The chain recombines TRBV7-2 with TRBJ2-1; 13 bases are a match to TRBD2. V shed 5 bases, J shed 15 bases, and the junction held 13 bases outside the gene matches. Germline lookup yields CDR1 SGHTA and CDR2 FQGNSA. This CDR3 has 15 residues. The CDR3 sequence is CASSPWTSGSSVGFF. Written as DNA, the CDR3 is TGTGCCAGCAGCCCCTGGACTAGCGGGAGTAGTGTCGGGTTCTTC.

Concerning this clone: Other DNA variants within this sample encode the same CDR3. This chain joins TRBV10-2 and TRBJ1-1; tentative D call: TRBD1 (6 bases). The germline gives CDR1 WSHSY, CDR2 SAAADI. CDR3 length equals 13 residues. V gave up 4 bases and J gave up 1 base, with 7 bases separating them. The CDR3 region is CASSVTGNTEAFF. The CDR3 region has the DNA TGCGCCAGCAGTGTGACAGGGAACACTGAAGCTTTCTTT.

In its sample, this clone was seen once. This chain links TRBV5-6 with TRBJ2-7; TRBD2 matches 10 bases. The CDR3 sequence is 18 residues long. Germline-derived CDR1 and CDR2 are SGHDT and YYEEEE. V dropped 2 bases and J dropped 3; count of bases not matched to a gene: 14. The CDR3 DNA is TGTGCCAGCAGCTTTCCCTCCCCCGCGACTAGCGGGTTCTACGAGCAGTACTTC. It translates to CASSFPSPATSGFYEQYF.

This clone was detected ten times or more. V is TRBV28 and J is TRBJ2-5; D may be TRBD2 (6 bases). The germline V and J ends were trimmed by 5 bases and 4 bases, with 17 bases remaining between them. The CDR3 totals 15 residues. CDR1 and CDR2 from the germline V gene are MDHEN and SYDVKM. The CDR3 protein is CASSLGTPGGETQYF. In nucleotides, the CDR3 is TGTGCCAGCAGTCTCGGGACCCCCGGGGGAGAGACCCAGTACTTC.

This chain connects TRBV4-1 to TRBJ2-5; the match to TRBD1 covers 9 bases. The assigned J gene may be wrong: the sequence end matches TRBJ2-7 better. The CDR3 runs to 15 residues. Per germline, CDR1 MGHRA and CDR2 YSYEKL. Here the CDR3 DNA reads TGCGCCAGCAGCCATCCGGCGACAGGGGGCTACGAGCAGTACTTC. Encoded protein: CASSHPATGGYEQYF.

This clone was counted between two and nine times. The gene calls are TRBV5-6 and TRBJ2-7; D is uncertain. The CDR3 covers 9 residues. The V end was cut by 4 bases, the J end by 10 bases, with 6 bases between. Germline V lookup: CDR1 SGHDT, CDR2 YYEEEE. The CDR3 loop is CASSPSQYF. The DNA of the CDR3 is TGTGCCAGCAGCCCTTCCCAGTACTTC.

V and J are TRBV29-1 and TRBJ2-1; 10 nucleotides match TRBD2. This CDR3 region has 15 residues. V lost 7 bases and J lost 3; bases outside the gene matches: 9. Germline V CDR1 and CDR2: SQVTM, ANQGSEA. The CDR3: CSAPWTSGIYNEQFF. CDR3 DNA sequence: TGCAGCGCCCCCTGGACTAGCGGCATCTACAATGAGCAGTTCTTC.

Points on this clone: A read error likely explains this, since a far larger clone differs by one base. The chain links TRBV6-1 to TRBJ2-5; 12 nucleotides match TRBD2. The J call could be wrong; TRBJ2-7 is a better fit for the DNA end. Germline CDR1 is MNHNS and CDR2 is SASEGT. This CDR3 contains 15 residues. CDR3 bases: TGTGCCAGCAGTGAGACTAGCGGGAGCTCCTACGAGCAGTACTTC. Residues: CASSETSGSSYEQYF.

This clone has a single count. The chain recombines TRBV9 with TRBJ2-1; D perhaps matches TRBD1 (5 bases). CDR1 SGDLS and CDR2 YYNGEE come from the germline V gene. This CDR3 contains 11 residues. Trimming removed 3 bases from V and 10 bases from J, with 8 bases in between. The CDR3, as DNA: TGTGCCAGCAGCGGCAGGGCAGAGCAGTTCTTC. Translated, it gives CASSGRAEQFF.

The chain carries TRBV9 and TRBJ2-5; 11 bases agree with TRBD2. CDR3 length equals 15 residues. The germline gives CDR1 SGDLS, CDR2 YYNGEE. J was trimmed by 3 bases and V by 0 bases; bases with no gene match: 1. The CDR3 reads CASSVAGLAEETQYF. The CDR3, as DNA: TGTGCCAGCAGCGTAGCGGGACTAGCGGAAGAGACCCAGTACTTC.

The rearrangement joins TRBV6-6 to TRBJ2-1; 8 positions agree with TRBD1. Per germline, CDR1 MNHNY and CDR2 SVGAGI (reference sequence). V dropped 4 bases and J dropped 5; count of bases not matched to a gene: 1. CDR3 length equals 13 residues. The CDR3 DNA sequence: TGTGCCAGCAGTTTGGACAGGGACAATGAGCAGTTCTTC. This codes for CASSLDRDNEQFF.

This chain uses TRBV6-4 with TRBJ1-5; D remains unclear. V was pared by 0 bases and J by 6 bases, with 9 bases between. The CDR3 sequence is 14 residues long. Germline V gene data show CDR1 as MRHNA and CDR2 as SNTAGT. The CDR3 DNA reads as TGTGCCAGCAGTGACTCCGGGGAGGGTCAGCCCCAGCATTTT. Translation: CASSDSGEGQPQHF.

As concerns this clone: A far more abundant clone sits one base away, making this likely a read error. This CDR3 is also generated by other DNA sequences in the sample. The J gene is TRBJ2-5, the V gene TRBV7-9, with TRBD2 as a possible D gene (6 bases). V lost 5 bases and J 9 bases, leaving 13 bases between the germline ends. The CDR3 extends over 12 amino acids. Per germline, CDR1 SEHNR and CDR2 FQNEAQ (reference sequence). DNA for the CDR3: TGTGCCAGCAGCACCCCCGGGGAGGCCCAGTACTTC. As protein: CASSTPGEAQYF.

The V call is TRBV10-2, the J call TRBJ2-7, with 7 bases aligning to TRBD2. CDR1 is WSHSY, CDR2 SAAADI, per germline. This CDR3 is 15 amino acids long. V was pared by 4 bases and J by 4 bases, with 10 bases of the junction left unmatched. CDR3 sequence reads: CASSVPLAEGYEQYF. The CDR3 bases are TGCGCCAGCAGTGTCCCGCTAGCGGAGGGATACGAGCAGTACTTC.